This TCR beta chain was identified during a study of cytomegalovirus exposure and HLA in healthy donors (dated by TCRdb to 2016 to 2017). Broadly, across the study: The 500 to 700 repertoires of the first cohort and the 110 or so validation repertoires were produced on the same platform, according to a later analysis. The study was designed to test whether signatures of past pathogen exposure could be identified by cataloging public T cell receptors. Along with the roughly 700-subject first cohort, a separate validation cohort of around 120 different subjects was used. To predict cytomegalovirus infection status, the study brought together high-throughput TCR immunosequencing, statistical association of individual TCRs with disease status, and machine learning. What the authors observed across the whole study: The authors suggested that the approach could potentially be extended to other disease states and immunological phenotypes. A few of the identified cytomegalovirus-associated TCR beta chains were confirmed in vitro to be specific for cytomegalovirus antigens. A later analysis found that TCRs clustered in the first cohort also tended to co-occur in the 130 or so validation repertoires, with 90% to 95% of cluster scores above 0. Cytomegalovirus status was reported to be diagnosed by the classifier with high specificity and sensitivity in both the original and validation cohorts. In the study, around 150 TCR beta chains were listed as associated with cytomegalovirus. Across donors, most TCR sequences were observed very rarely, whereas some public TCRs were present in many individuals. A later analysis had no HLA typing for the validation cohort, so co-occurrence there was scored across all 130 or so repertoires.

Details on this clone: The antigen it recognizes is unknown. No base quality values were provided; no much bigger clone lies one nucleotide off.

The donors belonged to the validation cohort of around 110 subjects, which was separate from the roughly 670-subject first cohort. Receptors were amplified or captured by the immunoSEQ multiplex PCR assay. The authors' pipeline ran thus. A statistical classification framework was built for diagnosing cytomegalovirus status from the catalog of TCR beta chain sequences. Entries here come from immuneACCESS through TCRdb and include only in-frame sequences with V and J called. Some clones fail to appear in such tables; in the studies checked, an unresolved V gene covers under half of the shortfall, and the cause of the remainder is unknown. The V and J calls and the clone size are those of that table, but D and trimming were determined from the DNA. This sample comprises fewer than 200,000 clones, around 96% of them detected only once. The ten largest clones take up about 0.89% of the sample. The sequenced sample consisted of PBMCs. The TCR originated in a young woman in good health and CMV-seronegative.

The sequenced DNA is TGTGCCAGCAGCCTACAGGGGTCGCACGAGCAGTACTTC. Translation gives CASSLQGSHEQYF. This chain joins TRBV7-3 to TRBJ2-7; 7 bases in the middle match TRBD1. From the cysteine up to the phenylalanine, the CDR3 has a length of 13 residues. The DNA shown is the 39-base CDR3, in frame from base 1. After removal of 5 bases from V and 5 bases from J, the junction retains 6 bases not matched to a gene. Per the germline V gene, SGHTA is the CDR1 and FQGTGA is the CDR2.